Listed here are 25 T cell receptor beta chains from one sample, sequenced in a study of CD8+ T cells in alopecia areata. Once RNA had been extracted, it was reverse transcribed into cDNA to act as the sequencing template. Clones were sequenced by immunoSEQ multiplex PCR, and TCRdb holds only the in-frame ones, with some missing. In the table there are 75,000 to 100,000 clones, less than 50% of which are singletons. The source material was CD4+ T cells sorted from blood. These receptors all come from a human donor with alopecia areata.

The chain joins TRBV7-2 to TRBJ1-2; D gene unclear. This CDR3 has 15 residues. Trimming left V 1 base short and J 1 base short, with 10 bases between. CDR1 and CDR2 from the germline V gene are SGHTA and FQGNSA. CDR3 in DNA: TGTGCCAGCAGCTTAGAGAATCAGGTTAACTATGGCTACACCTTC. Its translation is CASSLENQVNYGYTF.

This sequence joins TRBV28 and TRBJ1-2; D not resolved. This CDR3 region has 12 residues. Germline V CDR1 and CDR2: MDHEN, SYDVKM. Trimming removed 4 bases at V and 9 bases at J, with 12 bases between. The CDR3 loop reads CASSSGPGSYTF. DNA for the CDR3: TGTGCCAGCAGTTCAGGACCGGGTAGCTACACCTTC.

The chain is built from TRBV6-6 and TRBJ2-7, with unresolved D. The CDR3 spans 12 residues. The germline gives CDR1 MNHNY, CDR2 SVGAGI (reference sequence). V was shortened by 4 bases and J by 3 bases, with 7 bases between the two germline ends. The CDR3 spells CASSSQFYEQYF. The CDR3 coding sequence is TGTGCCAGCAGTTCCCAATTCTACGAGCAGTACTTC.

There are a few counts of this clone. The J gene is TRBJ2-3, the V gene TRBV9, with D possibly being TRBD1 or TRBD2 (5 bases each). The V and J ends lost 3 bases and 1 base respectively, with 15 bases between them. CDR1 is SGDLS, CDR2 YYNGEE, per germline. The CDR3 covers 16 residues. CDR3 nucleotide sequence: TGTGCCAGCAGCGAAAAGGAACCGGGGCGCACAGATACGCAGTATTTT. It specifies CASSEKEPGRTDTQYF.

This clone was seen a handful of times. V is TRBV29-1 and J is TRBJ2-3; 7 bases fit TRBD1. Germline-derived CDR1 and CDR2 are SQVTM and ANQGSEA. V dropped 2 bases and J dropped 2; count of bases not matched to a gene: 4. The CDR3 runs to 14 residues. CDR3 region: CSVETQGHTDTQYF. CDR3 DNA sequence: TGCAGCGTTGAAACACAGGGGCACACAGATACGCAGTATTTT.

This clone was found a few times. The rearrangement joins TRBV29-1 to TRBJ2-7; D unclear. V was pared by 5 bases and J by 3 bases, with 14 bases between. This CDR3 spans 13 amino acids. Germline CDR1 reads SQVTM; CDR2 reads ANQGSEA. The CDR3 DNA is TGCAGCGTTTCTCCCACGGTGGGCTACGAGCAGTACTTC. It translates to CSVSPTVGYEQYF.

The CDR3 region is CASSLEVGSYEQYF. In DNA form, the CDR3 reads TGCGCCAGCAGCTTGGAGGTAGGCTCCTACGAGCAGTACTTC. The V gene is TRBV5-1, the J gene TRBJ2-7, with D unclear. Trimming removed 0 bases from V and 0 bases from J, with 7 bases in between. The CDR3 extends over 14 amino acids. Germline values: CDR1 SGHRS, CDR2 YFSETQ.

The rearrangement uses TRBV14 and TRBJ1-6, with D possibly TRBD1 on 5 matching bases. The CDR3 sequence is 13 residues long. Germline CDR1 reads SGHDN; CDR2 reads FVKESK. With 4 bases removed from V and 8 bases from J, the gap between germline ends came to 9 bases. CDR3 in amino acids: CASSPWGDSPLHF. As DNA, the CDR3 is TGTGCCAGCAGCCCATGGGGGGATTCACCCCTCCACTTT.

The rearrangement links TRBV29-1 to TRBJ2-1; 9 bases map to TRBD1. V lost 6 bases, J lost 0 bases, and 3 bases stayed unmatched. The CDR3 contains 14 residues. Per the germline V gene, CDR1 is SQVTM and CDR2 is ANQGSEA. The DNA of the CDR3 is TGCAGCGTAGGACAGGGGAGCTCCTACAATGAGCAGTTCTTC. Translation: CSVGQGSSYNEQFF.

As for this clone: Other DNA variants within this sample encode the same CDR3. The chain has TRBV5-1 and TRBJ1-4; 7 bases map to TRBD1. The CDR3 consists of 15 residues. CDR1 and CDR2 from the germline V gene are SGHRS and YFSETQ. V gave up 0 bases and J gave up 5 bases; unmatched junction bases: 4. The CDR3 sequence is CASSLGTGENEKLFF. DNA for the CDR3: TGCGCCAGCAGCTTGGGTACAGGGGAGAATGAAAAACTGTTTTTT.

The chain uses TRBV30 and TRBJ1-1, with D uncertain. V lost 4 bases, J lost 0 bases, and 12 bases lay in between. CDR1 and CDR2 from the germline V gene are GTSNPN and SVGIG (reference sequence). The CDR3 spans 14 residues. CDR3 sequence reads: CAWKTRAVNTEAFF. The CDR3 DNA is TGTGCCTGGAAGACCCGAGCAGTGAACACTGAAGCTTTCTTT.

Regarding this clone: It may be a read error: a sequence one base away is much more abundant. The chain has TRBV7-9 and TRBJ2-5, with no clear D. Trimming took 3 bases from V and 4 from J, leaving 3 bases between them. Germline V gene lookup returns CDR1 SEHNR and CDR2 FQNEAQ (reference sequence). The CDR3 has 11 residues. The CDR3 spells CASSLAETQYF. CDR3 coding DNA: TGTGCCAGCAGCTTGGCAGAGACCCAGTACTTC.

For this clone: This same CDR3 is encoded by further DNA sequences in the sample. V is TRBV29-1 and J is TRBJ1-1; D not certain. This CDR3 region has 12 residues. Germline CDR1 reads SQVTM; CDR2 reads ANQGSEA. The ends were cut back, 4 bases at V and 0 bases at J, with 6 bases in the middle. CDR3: CSVVGMNTEAFF. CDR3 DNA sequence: TGCAGCGTTGTCGGGATGAACACTGAAGCTTTCTTT.

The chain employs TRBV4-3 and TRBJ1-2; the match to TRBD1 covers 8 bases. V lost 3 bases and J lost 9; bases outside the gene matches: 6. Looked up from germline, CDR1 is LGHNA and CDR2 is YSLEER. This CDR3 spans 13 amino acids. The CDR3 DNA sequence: TGCGCCAGCAGCCACTTCGACAGGGGTAGCTACACCTTC. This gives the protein CASSHFDRGSYTF.

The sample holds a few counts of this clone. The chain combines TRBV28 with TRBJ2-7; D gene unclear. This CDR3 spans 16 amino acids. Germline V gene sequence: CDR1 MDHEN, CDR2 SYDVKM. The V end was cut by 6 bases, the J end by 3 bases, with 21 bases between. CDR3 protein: CASSTILEAENYEQYF. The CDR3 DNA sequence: TGTGCCAGCAGCACCATCCTAGAGGCGGAAAACTACGAGCAGTACTTC.

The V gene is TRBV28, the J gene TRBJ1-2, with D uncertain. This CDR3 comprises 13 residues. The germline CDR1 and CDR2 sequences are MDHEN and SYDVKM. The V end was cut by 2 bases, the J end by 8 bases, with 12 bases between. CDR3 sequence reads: CASSLDFLDGYTF. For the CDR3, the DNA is TGTGCCAGCAGTTTAGATTTCTTGGACGGCTACACCTTC.

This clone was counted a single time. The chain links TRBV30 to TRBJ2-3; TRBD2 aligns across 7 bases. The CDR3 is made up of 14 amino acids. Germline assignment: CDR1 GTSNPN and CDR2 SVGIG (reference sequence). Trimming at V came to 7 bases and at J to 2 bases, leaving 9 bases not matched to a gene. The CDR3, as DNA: TGTGCCTTCCTACGGGGGGTCATCACAGATACGCAGTATTTT. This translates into CAFLRGVITDTQYF. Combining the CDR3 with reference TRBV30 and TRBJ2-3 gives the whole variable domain SQTIHQWPATLVQPVGSPLSLECTVEGTSNPNLYWYRQAAGRGLQLLFYSVGIGQISSEVPQNLSASRPQDRQFILSSKKLLLSDSGFYLCAFLRGVITDTQYFGPGTRLTVL.

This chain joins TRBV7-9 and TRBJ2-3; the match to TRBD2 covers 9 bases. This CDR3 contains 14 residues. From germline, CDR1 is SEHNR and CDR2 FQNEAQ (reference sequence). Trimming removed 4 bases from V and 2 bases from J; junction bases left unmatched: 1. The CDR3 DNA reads TGTGCCAGCAGCTCTAGCGGGGTCACAGATACGCAGTATTTT. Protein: CASSSSGVTDTQYF.

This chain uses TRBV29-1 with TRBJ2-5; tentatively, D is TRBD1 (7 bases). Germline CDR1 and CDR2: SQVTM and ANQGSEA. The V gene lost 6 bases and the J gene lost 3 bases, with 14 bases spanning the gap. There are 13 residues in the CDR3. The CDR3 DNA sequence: TGCAGCGTGGGGGGACAGAGAAAAGAGACCCAGTACTTC. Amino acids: CSVGGQRKETQYF.

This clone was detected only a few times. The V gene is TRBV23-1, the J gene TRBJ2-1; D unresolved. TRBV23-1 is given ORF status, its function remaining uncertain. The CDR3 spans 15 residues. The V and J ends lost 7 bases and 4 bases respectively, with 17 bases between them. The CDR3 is CASMNPITSYNEQFF. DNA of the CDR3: TGCGCCAGCATGAACCCCATAACTTCTTACAATGAGCAGTTCTTC.

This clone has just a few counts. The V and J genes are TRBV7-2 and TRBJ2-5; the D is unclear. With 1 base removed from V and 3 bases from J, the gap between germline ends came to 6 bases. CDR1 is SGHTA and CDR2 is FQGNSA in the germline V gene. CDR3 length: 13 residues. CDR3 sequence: CASSLVWKETQYF. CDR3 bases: TGTGCCAGCAGCTTAGTTTGGAAAGAGACCCAGTACTTC.

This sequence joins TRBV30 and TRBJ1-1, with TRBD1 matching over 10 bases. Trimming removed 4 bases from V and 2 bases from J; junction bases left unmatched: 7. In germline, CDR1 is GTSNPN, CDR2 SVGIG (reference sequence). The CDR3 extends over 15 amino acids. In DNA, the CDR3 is TGTGCCTGGAACCGGGACAGGGGAAGCAACACTGAAGCTTTCTTT. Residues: CAWNRDRGSNTEAFF.

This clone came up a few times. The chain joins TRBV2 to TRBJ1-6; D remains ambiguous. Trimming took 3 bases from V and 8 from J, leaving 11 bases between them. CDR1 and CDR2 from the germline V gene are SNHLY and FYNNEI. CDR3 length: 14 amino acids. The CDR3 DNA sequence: TGTGCCAGCAGTGAGGGCAGACCCTATTCACCCCTCCACTTT. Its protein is CASSEGRPYSPLHF.

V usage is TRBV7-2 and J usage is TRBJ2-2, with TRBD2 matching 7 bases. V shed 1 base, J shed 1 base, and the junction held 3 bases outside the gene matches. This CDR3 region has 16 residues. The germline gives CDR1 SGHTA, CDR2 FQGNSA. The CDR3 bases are TGTGCCAGCAGCTTAGGAGCGGGGAGGAACACCGGGGAGCTGTTTTTT. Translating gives CASSLGAGRNTGELFF.

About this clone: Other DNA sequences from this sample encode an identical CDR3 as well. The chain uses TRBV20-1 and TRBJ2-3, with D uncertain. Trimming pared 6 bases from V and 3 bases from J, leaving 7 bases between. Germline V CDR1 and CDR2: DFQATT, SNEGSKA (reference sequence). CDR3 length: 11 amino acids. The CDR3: CSAPKTDTQYF. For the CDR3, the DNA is TGCAGTGCCCCAAAAACAGATACGCAGTATTTT.